This entry features one T cell receptor beta chain sequence. TCRdb fed the 5' RACE reads into MiXCR, producing one record per CDR3 protein. This sample has just over 500,000 distinct CDR3 sequences; around 20% occur once, and the top ten carry around 0.9%. The CDR3 covers 13 residues. CDR1 and CDR2 from the germline V gene are SGDLS and YYNGEE. V lost 2 bases and J 9 bases, leaving 13 bases between the germline ends. The sample is drawn from a study of identical twins. This sample was also put to use in a study of T cells expressing NK-cell markers. That paper notes: In the group of eight sequenced donors, seven were HCMV-seropositive and one was seronegative.

The sequencing input was CD4+ T cells sorted from blood. V and J are TRBV9 and TRBJ2-3; D assignment may be TRBD1 or TRBD2 (5 bases each). This TCR was recovered from a woman aged 18-30 years in good health. CDR3 DNA: TGTGCCAGCAGCGTTTTGCAGGGACGGACGCAGTATTTT. Translating gives CASSVLQGRTQYF. The entire variable domain, with the rest obtained from reference TRBV9 and TRBJ2-3, is as follows: DSGVTQTPKHLITATGQRVTLRCSPRSGDLSVYWYQQSLDQGLQFLIQYYNGEERAKGNILERFSAQQFPDLHSELNLSSLELGDSALYFCASSVLQGRTQYFGPGTRLTVL.